This T cell receptor beta chain was sequenced for a study of blood T cell repertoires in COVID-19 (dated by TCRdb to about 2020). Turning to the overall study: Samples covering the acute and convalescent phases of COVID-19 were provided by collaborators in the United States, Italy and Spain. The dataset comprised deeply sampled blood TCRbeta repertoires from subjects exposed to, actively infected with, or recovered from COVID-19. Sample metadata almost always included a de-identified subject ID, COVID-19 status, age in years and sex. HLA class I and class II types, where available, came from metadata supplied by the sample provider rather than from assay-based typing. Samples were obtained from the ongoing ImmuneRACE study (first 160 participants) and from over 1,000 subjects provided by 6 global collaborators. The material from the prospective study consisted of cDNA or gDNA derived from T cells, B-cell-depleted T cells, or PBMCs. The repertoires were released in a freely available public database intended as a resource for research on the immune response to SARS-CoV-2. Points the paper makes about the study in general: The quantity of clinical and demographic metadata differed by source and by participant and was supplied without curation.

TCRbeta CDR3 regions were amplified from genomic DNA by means of the immunoSEQ Assay, a bias-controlled multiplex PCR. Processing in the source paper ran as follows. The number of nucleated cells in each sample was estimated by amplification of reference gene primers within the assay. To quantify the absolute abundance of each unique TCRbeta CDR3 rearrangement, sequence reads were collapsed and filtered. For each sample, productive Simpson clonality was calculated as the square root of Simpson's diversity index across productive rearrangements. TCRdb provides this immuneACCESS table in a form limited to in-frame rearrangements. Some clones are lacking; in checked studies, under half of them reflect an unresolved V gene, and why the rest are absent is not known. Clone size and V and J calls were adopted from that table, with D and trimming inferred from the DNA. The sample table records about 240,000 clones; approximately 85% of these occur just once. Approximately 4.5% of the sample goes to the ten largest clones.

Whole blood was collected in K2EDTA tubes by collaborating institutions according to the institutions' own protocols. For TCRbeta analysis, collaborator samples were shipped as frozen whole blood, as isolated PBMCs, or as DNA extracted from either sample type. The CDR3, cysteine through phenylalanine, is 14 amino acids long. The kept DNA is CDR3 alone, 42 bases in frame from the first base. Deletion took 0 bases off V and 2 bases off J, with a span of 8 bases between the germline ends. From a lookup of the germline V gene, CDR1 and CDR2 are SGHRS and YFSETQ. To note about this clone: Its antigen remains unidentified. Base qualities are not recorded, but no much larger clone differs from it by a single base.

The chain is made from TRBV5-1 and TRBJ1-2, with the D gene not clear enough to name. This TCR came from a woman aged 70 to 79 with acute or convalescent COVID-19. Sequenced: peripheral blood. The CDR3 loop reads CASSLETINYGYTF. The nucleotides read TGCGCCAGCAGCTTGGAGACAATAAACTATGGCTACACCTTC.